Following are 7 T cell receptor beta chains from one sample sequenced in a study of beta chain features in type 1 diabetes. General observations from the study: All four CD4+ subsets of Type 1 diabetes patients contained TCRB CDR3s that were moderately but significantly shorter.

No antigen is known for these receptors. Sequencing targeted expressed TCRB transcripts, as all isolated RNA had been reverse transcribed. Clones were read by immunoSEQ multiplex PCR, and TCRdb kept only the in-frame ones, dropping some. The sample records 200,000 to 300,000 clones, 20% being singletons. The sequencing sample was made of naive CD4+ T cells from blood. These receptors were collected from a middle-aged woman with type 1 diabetes.

The chain is built from TRBV9 and TRBJ2-3; D remains ambiguous. Per germline, CDR1 SGDLS and CDR2 YYNGEE. The CDR3 contains 13 residues. V dropped 0 bases and J dropped 5 bases, with 7 bases sitting between them. CDR3 amino acids: CASSVEKRDTQYF. The DNA of the CDR3 is TGTGCCAGCAGCGTAGAGAAGCGAGATACGCAGTATTTT.

This clone showed up just a few times. The chain has TRBV2 and TRBJ2-1; no clear D. The V gene lost 6 bases and the J gene lost 5 bases, with 11 bases spanning the gap. CDR1 SNHLY and CDR2 FYNNEI come from the germline V gene. The CDR3 extends over 13 amino acids. This chain's CDR3 is CASRVDTNNEQFF. CDR3 coding DNA: TGTGCCAGCAGGGTTGACACCAACAATGAGCAGTTCTTC.

This clone was observed a handful of times. This rearrangement joins TRBV2 to TRBJ2-1, with D unclear. The CDR3 length is 11 residues. The V gene's germline CDR1 is SNHLY and CDR2 FYNNEI. Trimming took off 1 base at V and 13 bases at J, with 8 bases between the two ends. The CDR3 protein is CASSEETAQFF. In DNA form, the CDR3 reads TGTGCCAGCAGTGAAGAGACTGCTCAGTTCTTC.

CDR3 residues: CASSRDRAAYEQYF. The CDR3 DNA reads as TGTGCCAGCTCACGGGACAGAGCGGCCTACGAGCAGTACTTC. The chain has TRBV18 and TRBJ2-7, with 7 bases identical to TRBD1. This CDR3 comprises 14 residues. Looked up from germline, CDR1 is KGHSH and CDR2 is LQKENI. The junction had 5 bases not matched to a gene; V was cut back by 4 bases and J by 2 bases.

This chain connects TRBV7-2 to TRBJ1-5; no reliable D call. In germline, CDR1 is SGHTA, CDR2 FQGNSA. V lost 5 bases to trimming and J lost 7 bases, with 9 bases between them. The CDR3 totals 12 residues. Here the CDR3 DNA reads TGTGCCAGCAGCGTACAGAGCCAGCCCCAGCATTTT. It translates to CASSVQSQPQHF.

The CDR3: CATSRDQSGSETQYF. CDR3 DNA sequence: TGTGCCACCAGCAGAGATCAATCAGGCTCAGAGACCCAGTACTTC. The chain joins TRBV15 to TRBJ2-5; D is unclear. The CDR3 covers 15 residues. The germline V and J ends were trimmed by 0 bases and 4 bases, with 12 bases remaining between them. Germline CDR1 is LNHNV and CDR2 is YYDKDF (reference sequence).

A few counts support this clone. The chain couples TRBV28 to TRBJ1-5, with 10 bases identical to TRBD1. CDR1 and CDR2 from the germline V gene are MDHEN and SYDVKM. The CDR3 consists of 15 residues. Unmatched junction bases numbered 8, after V lost 6 bases and J lost 6 bases. CDR3 protein: CASSIQGQGIQPQHF. CDR3 DNA: TGTGCCAGCAGCATCCAGGGACAGGGGATTCAGCCCCAGCATTTT.